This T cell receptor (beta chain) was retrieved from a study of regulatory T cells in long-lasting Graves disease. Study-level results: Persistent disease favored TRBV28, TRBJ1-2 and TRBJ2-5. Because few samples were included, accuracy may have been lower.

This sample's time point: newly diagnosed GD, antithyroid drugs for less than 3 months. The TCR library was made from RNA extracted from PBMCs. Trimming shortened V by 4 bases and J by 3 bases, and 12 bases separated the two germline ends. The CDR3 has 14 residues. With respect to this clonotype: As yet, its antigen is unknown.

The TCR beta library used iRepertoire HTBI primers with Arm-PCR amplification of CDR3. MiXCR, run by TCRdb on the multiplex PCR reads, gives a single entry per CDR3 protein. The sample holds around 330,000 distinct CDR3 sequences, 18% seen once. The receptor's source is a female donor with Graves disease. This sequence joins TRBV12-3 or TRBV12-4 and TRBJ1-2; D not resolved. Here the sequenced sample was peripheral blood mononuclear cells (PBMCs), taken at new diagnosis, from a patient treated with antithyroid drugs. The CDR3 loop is CASSSPGTDYGYTF. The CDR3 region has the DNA TGTGCCAGCAGTTCACCAGGAACCGACTATGGCTACACCTTC.